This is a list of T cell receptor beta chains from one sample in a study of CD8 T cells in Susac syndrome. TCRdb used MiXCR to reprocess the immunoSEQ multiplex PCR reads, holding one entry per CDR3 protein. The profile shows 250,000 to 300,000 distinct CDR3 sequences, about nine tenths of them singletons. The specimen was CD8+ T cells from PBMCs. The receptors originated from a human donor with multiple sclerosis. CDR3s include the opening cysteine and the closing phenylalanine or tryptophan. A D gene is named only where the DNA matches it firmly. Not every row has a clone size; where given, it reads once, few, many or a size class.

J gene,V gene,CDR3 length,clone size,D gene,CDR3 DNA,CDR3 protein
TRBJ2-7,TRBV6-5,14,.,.,TGTGCCAGCAGTTACGGGACACTAGCCTACGAGCAGTACTTC,CASSYGTLAYEQYF
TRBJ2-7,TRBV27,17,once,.,TGTGCCAGCAGTTTCCTTCAGGAGAAACCAAAAACCTACGAGCAGTACTTC,CASSFLQEKPKTYEQYF
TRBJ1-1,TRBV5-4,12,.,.,TGTGCCAGCAGCTTGTCGGCCAGTGAAGCTTTCTTT,CASSLSASEAFF
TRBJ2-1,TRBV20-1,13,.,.,TGCAGTGCTTCGGTGGTCTCCTACAATGAGCAGTTCTTC,CSASVVSYNEQFF
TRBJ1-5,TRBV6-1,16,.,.,TGTGCCAGCATCACAGAGGGTGACAGAGTCGGTCAGCCCCAGCATTTT,CASITEGDRVGQPQHF
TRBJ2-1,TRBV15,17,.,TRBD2,TGTGCCACCAGCAGAGACTTCGACCGGGGGGCCTACAATGAGCAGTTCTTC,CATSRDFDRGAYNEQFF
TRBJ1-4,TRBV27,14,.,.,TGTGCCAGCAGTTTATATGGGAGTCGTGAAAAACTGTTTTTT,CASSLYGSREKLFF
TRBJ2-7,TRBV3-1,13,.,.,TGTGCCAGCAGCCAAGTGGGACTGCTCGAGCAGTACTTC,CASSQVGLLEQYF
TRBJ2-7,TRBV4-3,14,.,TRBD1,TGCGCCAGGCCCCCGGGACAGGGAGCCTACGAGCAGTACTTC,CARPPGQGAYEQYF
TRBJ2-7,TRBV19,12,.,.,TGTGCCAGTAGTATGGGTCCCTACGAGCAGTACTTC,CASSMGPYEQYF
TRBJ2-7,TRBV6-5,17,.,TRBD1,TGTGCCAGCAGTTACCGCGGTGGGACAGGGGGGTCCTACGAGCAGTACTTC,CASSYRGGTGGSYEQYF
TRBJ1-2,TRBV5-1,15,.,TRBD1,TGCGCCAGCAGCTTACCGGGACAGAAATACTATGGCTACACCTTC,CASSLPGQKYYGYTF
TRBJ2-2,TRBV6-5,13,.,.,TGTGCCAGCAGTCCGACTGGGCCCGGGGAGCTGTTTTTT,CASSPTGPGELFF
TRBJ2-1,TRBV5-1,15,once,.,TGCGCCAGCAGCTCGTACTGGAGGGATTACAATGAGCAGTTCTTC,CASSSYWRDYNEQFF
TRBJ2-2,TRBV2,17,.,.,TGTGCCAGCAGTGAAAGACCCGGAGGGGGGTACTACGGGGAGCTGTTTTTT,CASSERPGGGYYGELFF
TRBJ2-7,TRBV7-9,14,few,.,TGTGCCAGCAGCTTAGGGGGACAATACTACGAGCAGTACTTC,CASSLGGQYYEQYF
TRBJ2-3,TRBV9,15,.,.,TGTGCCAGCAGCGTAGTTTCGGAAAACACAGATACGCAGTATTTT,CASSVVSENTDTQYF
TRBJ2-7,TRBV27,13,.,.,TGTGCCAGCAGTTTATCCGGGGGAAACGAGCAGTACTTC,CASSLSGGNEQYF
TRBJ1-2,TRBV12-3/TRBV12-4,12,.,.,TGTGCCAGCAGTGGTCGACAGGCCCTCTACACCTTC,CASSGRQALYTF
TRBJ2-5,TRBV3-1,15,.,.,TGTGCCAGCAGCCAAGGGACTTGGGACGTAGAGACCCAGTACTTC,CASSQGTWDVETQYF